This passage covers 10 T cell receptor beta chains from one sample sequenced in a study of T cell repertoires in cytomegalovirus infection. MiXCR was run by TCRdb on the reads, yielding one entry per CDR3 protein. The profile shows tens of thousands of distinct CDR3 sequences, around 3.5% of them singletons. Sample: PBMCs. These receptors all come from a human donor in good health (CMV status not recorded). Some clones in this sample may be carry-over from other donors' samples.

This clonotype was detected ten times or more. V and J are TRBV30 and TRBJ2-7; the D call may be TRBD1 or TRBD2 (6 bases each). Per germline, CDR1 GTSNPN and CDR2 SVGIG (reference sequence). The CDR3 sequence is 16 residues long. Trimming removed 4 bases from V and 4 bases from J, with 23 bases in between. The CDR3 loop is CAWTKTGLSLHYEQYF. The CDR3 bases are TGTGCCTGGACAAAGACAGGACTAAGCCTACATTACGAGCAGTACTTC. Combining the CDR3 with reference TRBV30 and TRBJ2-7 gives the whole variable domain SQTIHQWPATLVQPVGSPLSLECTVEGTSNPNLYWYRQAAGRGLQLLFYSVGIGQISSEVPQNLSASRPQDRQFILSSKKLLLSDSGFYLCAWTKTGLSLHYEQYFGPGTRLTVT.

There are many counts of this clonotype. The V and J genes are TRBV5-1 and TRBJ1-2, with TRBD1 identical over 7 bases. The CDR3 consists of 15 residues. V lost 0 bases and J lost 3; bases outside the gene matches: 5. Germline V gene data show CDR1 as SGHRS and CDR2 as YFSETQ. The CDR3 sequence: CASSLEGQIYYGYTF. The CDR3 nucleotides are TGCGCCAGCAGCTTGGAGGGACAGATCTACTATGGCTACACCTTC.

This clonotype came up many times. The chain links TRBV5-4 to TRBJ1-1; TRBD1 agrees at 8 bases. Looked up from germline, CDR1 is SGHNT and CDR2 is YYREEE (reference sequence). The CDR3 spans 14 residues. The V and J ends lost 4 bases and 2 bases, in that order; junction bases with no gene match: 4. In DNA form, the CDR3 reads TGTGCCAGCAGCGCAGACAGGGGAAACACTGAAGCTTTCTTT. This encodes CASSADRGNTEAFF.

The table lists this clonotype with many counts. This chain joins TRBV7-2 and TRBJ1-1; TRBD1 matches at 7 bases. Germline CDR1 is SGHTA and CDR2 is FQGNSA. V lost 5 bases, J lost 0 bases, and 9 bases stayed unmatched. This CDR3 contains 16 residues. In DNA, the CDR3 is TGTGCCAGCAGCGCCCACCCGACAGGGTTGAACACTGAAGCTTTCTTT. This gives the protein CASSAHPTGLNTEAFF.

This clonotype was observed at least ten times. This chain links TRBV7-2 with TRBJ2-5, with D maybe TRBD1 (5 bases). This CDR3 contains 14 residues. V lost 3 bases and J lost 5, with 13 bases in between. Germline lookup yields CDR1 SGHTA and CDR2 FQGNSA. CDR3 residues: CASSFQAGSETQYF. The CDR3, as DNA: TGTGCCAGCAGCTTTCAGGCAGGGTCGGAGACCCAGTACTTC. Full variable domain (rest looked up from reference TRBV7-2 and TRBJ2-5): GAGVSQSPSNKVTEKGKDVELRCDPISGHTALYWYRQSLGQGLEFLIYFQGNSAPDKSGLPSDRFSAERTGGSVSTLTIQRTQQEDSAVYLCASSFQAGSETQYFGPGTRLLVL.

This clonotype has a count of ten or more. The chain links TRBV2 to TRBJ1-2; D is possibly TRBD1 (5 bases). Looked up from germline, CDR1 is SNHLY and CDR2 is FYNNEI. The CDR3 spans 15 residues. Trimming took off 5 bases at V and 3 bases at J, with 16 bases between the two ends. The CDR3 DNA sequence: TGTGCCAGCAGTAAGGGGAGGGCCCAACACTATGGCTACACCTTC. It is translated as CASSKGRAQHYGYTF.

This clonotype was found many times. V usage is TRBV12-3 or TRBV12-4 and J usage is TRBJ1-2, with no clear D. This CDR3 spans 12 amino acids. Between the trimmed V and J ends, which lost 4 bases and 7 bases, there was a span of 10 bases. The CDR3 nucleotides are TGTGCCAGCAGTTCCCCGGATGGTGGCTACACCTTC. Protein sequence: CASSSPDGGYTF.

This clonotype was counted many times. The chain joins TRBV7-2 to TRBJ1-3, with D possibly being TRBD1 (5 bases). With 2 bases removed from V and 0 bases from J, the gap between germline ends came to 14 bases. Germline V gene lookup returns CDR1 SGHTA and CDR2 FQGNSA. The CDR3 totals 17 residues. This chain's CDR3 is CASSLIGGSHSGNTIYF. For the CDR3, the DNA is TGTGCCAGCAGCTTAATTGGGGGGTCCCACTCTGGAAACACCATATATTTT.

This clonotype was seen at least ten times. This rearrangement joins TRBV7-8 to TRBJ1-4; 10 bases match TRBD1. This CDR3 comprises 19 residues. Unmatched junction bases numbered 11, after V lost 3 bases and J lost 1 base. Looked up from germline, CDR1 is SGHVS and CDR2 is FQNEAQ. CDR3 bases: TGTGCCAGCAGCTTGAGACCGGGACAGGGGAAGAGAACTAATGAAAAACTGTTTTTT. It translates to CASSLRPGQGKRTNEKLFF.

This clonotype showed up many times. The chain is built from TRBV7-7 and TRBJ1-5; D possibly corresponds to TRBD1 (5 bases). Germline CDR1 reads SSHAT; CDR2 reads FNYEAQ (reference sequence). Trimming took off 3 bases at V and 6 bases at J, with 12 bases between the two ends. The CDR3 has 14 residues. The CDR3 nucleotides read TGTGCCAGCAGCTTGATGGGGGTTGTTCAGCCCCAGCATTTT. This gives the protein CASSLMGVVQPQHF.